Listed here are 5 T cell receptor beta chains from one sample, sequenced in a study of T cell clones after liver transplantation. Only in-frame clones appear in the TCRdb table, and some are missing; sequencing was by immunoSEQ multiplex PCR. This sample has about 33,000 clones, with around 96% found just once. The source was CD8+ T cells from blood, collected 12 months after liver transplant. The receptor set was obtained from a human patient who received a liver transplant. T cells may partly derive from the graft donor.

The V gene is TRBV11-3, the J gene TRBJ2-2; 10 nucleotides agree with TRBD2. The length of the CDR3 is 16 residues. V gave up 1 base and J gave up 9 bases; unmatched junction bases: 8. CDR1 and CDR2 from the germline V gene are SGHNT and YENEEA. The CDR3 reads CASSLASGRAQWELFF. CDR3 in DNA: TGTGCCAGCAGCTTAGCCAGCGGGAGGGCCCAGTGGGAGCTGTTTTTT.

For this clone: At one boundary the junction diverges from the germline segment, which might be a read error. The chain is built from TRBV7-7 and TRBJ2-5; 9 nucleotides agree with TRBD1. The germline CDR1 and CDR2 sequences are SSHAT and FNYEAQ (reference sequence). The CDR3 is made up of 18 amino acids. CDR3 in DNA: TGTGCTAGCAGCTTGTACCCAATGCTGGGACAGGGAAAAGAGACCCAGTACTTC. It translates to CASSLYPMLGQGKETQYF.

Only one count was recorded for this clone. CDR3 sequence (DNA): TGTGCCAGTAGTACCACAGGGGGGGGTAGCCAAGAGACCCAGTACTTC. This translates into CASSTTGGGSQETQYF. The chain employs TRBV19 and TRBJ2-5; D perhaps matches TRBD1 (8 bases). With 4 bases removed from V and 1 base from J, the gap between germline ends came to 16 bases. CDR1 is LNHDA, CDR2 SQIVND, per germline (reference sequence). The CDR3 spans 16 residues.

The rearrangement joins TRBV4-1 to TRBJ2-2; 15 bases match TRBD2. V shed 3 bases and J 4 bases; nucleotides not matched to a gene: 6. In germline, CDR1 is MGHRA, CDR2 YSYEKL. This CDR3 has 18 amino acids. In nucleotides, the CDR3 is TGCGCCAGCAGCCACGGACTAGCGGGAGGGAGGGTCACCGGGGAGCTGTTTTTT. Its translation: CASSHGLAGGRVTGELFF.

V is TRBV5-6 and J is TRBJ1-4; D might be TRBD1 (5 bases). Germline CDR1 and CDR2: SGHDT and YYEEEE. The CDR3 runs to 16 residues. Trimming left V 3 bases short and J 1 base short, with 13 bases between. The CDR3 loop is CASSYSQGGTNEKLFF. The DNA for the CDR3 is TGTGCCAGCAGCTATTCTCAGGGCGGAACTAATGAAAAACTGTTTTTT. Drawing the rest from reference TRBV5-6 and TRBJ1-4, the complete variable domain is DAGVTQSPTHLIKTRGQQVTLRCSPKSGHDTVSWYQQALGQGPQFIFQYYEEEERQRGNFPDRFSGHQFPNYSSELNVNALLLGDSALYLCASSYSQGGTNEKLFFGSGTQLSVL.